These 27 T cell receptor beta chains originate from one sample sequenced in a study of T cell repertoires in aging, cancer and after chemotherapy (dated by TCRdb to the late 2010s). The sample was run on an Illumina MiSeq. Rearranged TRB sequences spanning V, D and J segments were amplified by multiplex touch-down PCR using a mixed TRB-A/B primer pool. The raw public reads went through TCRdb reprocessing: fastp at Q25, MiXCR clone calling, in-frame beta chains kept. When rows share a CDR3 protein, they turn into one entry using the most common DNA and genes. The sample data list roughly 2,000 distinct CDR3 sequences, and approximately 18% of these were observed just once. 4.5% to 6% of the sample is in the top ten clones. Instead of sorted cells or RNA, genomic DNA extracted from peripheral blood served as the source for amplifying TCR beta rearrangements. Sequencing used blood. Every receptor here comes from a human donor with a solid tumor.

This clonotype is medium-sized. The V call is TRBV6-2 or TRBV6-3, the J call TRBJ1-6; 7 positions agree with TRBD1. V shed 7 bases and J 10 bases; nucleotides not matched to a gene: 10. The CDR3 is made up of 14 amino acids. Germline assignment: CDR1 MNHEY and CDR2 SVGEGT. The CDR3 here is CASNQGQGVSPLHF. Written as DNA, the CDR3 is TGTGCCAGCAACCAAGGGCAGGGGGTATCACCCCTCCACTTT.

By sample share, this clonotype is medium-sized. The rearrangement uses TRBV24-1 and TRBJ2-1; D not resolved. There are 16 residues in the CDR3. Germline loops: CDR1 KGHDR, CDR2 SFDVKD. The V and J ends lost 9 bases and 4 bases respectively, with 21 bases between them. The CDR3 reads CATSANRPLGYNEQFF. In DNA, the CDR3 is TGTGCCACCTCGGCTAATAGACCCCTCGGTTACAATGAGCAGTTCTTC.

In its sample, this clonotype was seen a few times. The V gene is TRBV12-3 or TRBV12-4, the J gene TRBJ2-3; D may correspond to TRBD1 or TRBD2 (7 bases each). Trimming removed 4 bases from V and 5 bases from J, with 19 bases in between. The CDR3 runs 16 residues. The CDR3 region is CASSWGGGDWGDTQYF. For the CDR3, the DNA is TGTGCCAGCAGTTGGGGAGGGGGCGACTGGGGAGATACGCAGTATTTT.

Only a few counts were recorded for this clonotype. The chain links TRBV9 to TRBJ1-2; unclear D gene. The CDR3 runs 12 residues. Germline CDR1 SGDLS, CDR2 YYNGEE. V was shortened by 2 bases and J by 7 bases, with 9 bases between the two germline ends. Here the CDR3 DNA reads TGTGCCAGCAGCGTGGGTATAGGTGGCTACACCTTC. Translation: CASSVGIGGYTF.

In DNA, the CDR3 is TGTGCCAGCAGTGTGGCTAGCGGGAACATTCAGTACTTC. Its protein product is CASSVASGNIQYF. V is TRBV6-4 and J is TRBJ2-4; 8 bases fit TRBD2. The CDR3 is 13 amino acids. Germline trimming cut 4 bases from V and 7 bases from J; bases unmatched to any gene: 3. Germline lookup yields CDR1 MRHNA and CDR2 SNTAGT.

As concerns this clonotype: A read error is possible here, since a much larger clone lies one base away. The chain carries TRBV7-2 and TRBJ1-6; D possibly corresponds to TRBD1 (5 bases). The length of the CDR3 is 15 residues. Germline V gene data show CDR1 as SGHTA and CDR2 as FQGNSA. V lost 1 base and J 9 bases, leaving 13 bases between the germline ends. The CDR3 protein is CASSLEAGNASPLHF. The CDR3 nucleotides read TGTGCCAGCAGCTTAGAGGCAGGGAATGCTTCACCCCTCCACTTT.

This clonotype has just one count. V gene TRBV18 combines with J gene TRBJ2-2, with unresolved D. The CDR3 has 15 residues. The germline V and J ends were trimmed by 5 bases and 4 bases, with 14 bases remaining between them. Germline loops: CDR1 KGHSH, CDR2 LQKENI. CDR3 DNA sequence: TGTGCCAGCTCATACTCCGCGTCGGCCACCGGGGAGCTGTTTTTT. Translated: CASSYSASATGELFF.

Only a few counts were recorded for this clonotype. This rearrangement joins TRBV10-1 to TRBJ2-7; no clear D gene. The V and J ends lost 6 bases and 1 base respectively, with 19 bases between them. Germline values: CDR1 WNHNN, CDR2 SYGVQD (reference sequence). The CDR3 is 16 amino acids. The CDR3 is CASRDPNRLISYEQYF. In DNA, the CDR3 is TGCGCCAGCAGGGACCCTAACCGTTTAATTTCCTACGAGCAGTACTTC.

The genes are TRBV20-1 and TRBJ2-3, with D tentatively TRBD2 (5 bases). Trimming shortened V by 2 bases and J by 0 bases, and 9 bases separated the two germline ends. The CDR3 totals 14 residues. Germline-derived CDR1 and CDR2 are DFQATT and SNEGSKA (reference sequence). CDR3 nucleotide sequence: TGCAGTGCTAGACCCCCGGGAAGCACAGATACGCAGTATTTT. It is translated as CSARPPGSTDTQYF.

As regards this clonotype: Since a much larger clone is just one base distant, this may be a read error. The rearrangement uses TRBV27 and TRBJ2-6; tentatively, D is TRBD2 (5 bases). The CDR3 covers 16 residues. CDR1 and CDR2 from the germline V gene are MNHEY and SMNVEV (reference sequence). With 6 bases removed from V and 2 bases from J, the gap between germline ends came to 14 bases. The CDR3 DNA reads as TGTGCCAGCAGCCAACCGGACGGGGCTGGGGCCAACGTCCTGACTTTC. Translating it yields CASSQPDGAGANVLTF. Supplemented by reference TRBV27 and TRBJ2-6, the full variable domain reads EAQVTQNPRYLITVTGKKLTVTCSQNMNHEYMSWYRQDPGLGLRQIYYSMNVEVTDKGDVPEGYKVSRKEKRNFPLILESPSPNQTSLYFCASSQPDGAGANVLTFGAGSRLTVL.

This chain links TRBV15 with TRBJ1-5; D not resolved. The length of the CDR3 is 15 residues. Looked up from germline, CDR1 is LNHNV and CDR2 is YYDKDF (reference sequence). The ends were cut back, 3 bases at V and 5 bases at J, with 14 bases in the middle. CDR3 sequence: CATSRGGHFDQPQHF. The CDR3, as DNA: TGTGCCACCAGCAGGGGTGGTCATTTTGATCAGCCCCAGCATTTT.

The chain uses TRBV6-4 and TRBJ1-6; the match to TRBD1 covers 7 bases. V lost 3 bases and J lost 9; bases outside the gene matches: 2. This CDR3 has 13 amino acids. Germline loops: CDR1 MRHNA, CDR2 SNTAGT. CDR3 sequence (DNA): TGTGCCAGCAGTGAGACAGGGAGTTCACCCCTCCACTTT. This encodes CASSETGSSPLHF.

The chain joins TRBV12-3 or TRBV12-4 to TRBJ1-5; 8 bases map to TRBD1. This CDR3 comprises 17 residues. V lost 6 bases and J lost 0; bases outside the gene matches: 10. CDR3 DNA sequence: TGTGCCAGCAGGGCTACAGGGGGTGGGTATAGCAATCAGCCCCAGCATTTT. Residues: CASRATGGGYSNQPQHF.

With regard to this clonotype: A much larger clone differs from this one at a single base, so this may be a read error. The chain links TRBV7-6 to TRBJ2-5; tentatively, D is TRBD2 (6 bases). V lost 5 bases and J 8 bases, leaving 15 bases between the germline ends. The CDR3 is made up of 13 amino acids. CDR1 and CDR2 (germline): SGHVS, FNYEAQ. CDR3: CASSTDGGSTQYF. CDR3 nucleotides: TGTGCCAGCAGCACGGACGGGGGAAGTACCCAGTACTTC.

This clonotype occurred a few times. The CDR3 loop reads CASSPNSGLGFHIQYF. The CDR3 bases are TGTGCCAGCAGTCCCAATTCGGGACTAGGTTTTCACATTCAGTACTTC. The chain links TRBV28 to TRBJ2-4, with 8 bases fitting TRBD2. The V and J ends lost 5 bases and 8 bases, in that order; junction bases with no gene match: 14. Germline-derived CDR1 and CDR2 are MDHEN and SYDVKM. The CDR3 length is 16 residues.

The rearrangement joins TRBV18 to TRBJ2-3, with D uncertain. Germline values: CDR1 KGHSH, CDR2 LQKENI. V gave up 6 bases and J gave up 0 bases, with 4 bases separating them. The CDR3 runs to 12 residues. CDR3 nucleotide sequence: TGTGCCAGCTCTACTAGCACAGATACGCAGTATTTT. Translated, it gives CASSTSTDTQYF.

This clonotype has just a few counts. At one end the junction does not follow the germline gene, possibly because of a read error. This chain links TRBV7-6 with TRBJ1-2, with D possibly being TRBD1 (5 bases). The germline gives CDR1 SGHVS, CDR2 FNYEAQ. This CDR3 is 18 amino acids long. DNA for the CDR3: TGCGCCAGCAGCCAGATCACCTCTGGGGGGACCTTTAACTATGGCTACACCTTC. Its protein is CASSQITSGGTFNYGYTF. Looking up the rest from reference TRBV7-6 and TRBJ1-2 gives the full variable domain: GAGVSQSPRYKVTKRGQDVALRCDPISGHVSLYWYRQALGQGPEFLTYFNYEAQQDKSGLPNDRFSAERPEGSISTLTIQRTEQRDSAMYRCASSQITSGGTFNYGYTFGSGTRLTVV.

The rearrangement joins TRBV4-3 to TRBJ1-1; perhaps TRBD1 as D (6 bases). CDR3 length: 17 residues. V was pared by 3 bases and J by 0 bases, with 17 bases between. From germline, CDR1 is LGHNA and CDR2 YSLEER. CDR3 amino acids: CASSQGVQGLMNTEAFF. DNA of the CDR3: TGCGCCAGCAGCCAGGGGGTACAGGGCCTCATGAACACTGAAGCTTTCTTT.

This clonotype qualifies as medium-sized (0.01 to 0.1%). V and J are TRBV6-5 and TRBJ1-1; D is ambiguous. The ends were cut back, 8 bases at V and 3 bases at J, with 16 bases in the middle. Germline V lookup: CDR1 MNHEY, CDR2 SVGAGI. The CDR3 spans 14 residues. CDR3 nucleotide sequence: TGTGCCAGCGCGAATGGTCCGGGTTACACTGAAGCTTTCTTT. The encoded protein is CASANGPGYTEAFF.

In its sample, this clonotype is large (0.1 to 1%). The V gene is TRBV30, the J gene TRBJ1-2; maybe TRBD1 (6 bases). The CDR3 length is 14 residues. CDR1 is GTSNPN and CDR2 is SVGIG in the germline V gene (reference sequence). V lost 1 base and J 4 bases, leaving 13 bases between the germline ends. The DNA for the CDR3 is TGTGCCTGGAGTGCGGACAGCGAATCCTATGGCTACACCTTC. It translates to CAWSADSESYGYTF.

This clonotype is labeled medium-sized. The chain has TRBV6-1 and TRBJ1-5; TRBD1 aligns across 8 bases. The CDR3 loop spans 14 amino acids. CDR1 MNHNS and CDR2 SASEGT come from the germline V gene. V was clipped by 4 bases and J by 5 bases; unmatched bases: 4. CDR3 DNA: TGTGCCAGCAGTGGGACAGGGTTTGATCAGCCCCAGCATTTT. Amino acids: CASSGTGFDQPQHF.

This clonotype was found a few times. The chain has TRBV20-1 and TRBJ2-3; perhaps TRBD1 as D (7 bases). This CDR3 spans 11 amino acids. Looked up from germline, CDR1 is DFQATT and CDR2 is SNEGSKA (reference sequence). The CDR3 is CTAGGSDTQYF. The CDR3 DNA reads TGCACCGCAGGGGGGTCTGATACGCAGTATTTT.

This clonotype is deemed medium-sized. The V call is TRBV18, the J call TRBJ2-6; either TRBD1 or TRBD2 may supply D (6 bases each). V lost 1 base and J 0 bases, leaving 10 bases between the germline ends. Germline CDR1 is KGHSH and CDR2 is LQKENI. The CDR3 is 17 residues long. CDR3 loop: CASSPQGGGSGANVLTF. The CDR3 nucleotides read TGTGCCAGCTCACCACAGGGGGGAGGCTCTGGGGCCAACGTCCTGACTTTC.

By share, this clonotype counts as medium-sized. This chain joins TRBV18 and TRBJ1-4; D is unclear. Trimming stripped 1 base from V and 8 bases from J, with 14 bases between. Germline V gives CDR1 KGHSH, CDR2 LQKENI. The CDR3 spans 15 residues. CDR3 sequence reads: CASSPQEKGGEKLFF. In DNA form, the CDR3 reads TGTGCCAGCTCACCACAGGAAAAGGGAGGGGAAAAACTGTTTTTT.

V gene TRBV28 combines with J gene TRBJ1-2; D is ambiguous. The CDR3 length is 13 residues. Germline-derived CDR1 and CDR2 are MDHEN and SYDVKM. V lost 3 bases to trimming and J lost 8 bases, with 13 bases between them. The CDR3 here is CASSFPAGGGYTF. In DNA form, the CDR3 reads TGTGCCAGCAGTTTTCCAGCCGGAGGGGGCTACACCTTC.

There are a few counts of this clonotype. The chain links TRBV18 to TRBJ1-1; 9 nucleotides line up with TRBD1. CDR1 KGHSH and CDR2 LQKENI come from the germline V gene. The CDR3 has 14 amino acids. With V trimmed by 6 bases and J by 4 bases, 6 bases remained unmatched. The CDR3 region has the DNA TGTGCCAGCTCGCTACAGGGGGCCGGCACTGAAGCTTTCTTT. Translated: CASSLQGAGTEAFF.

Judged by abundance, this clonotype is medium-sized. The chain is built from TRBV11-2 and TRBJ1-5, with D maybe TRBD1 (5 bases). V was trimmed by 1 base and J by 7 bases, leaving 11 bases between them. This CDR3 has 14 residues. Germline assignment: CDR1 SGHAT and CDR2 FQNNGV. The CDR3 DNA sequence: TGTGCCAGCAGCTTAGCGGGGCGCCAGCAGCCCCAGCATTTT. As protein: CASSLAGRQQPQHF. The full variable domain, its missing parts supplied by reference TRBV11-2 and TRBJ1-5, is EAGVAQSPRYKIIEKRQSVAFWCNPISGHATLYWYQQILGQGPKLLIQFQNNGVVDDSQLPKDRFSAERLKGVDSTLKIQPAKLEDSAVYLCASSLAGRQQPQHFGDGTRLSIL.